The 4 T cell receptor beta chains below all came from one sample that was sequenced in a study of vaccination effects on CD4 cells after COVID-19. With the ViraFEST assay, the study expanded antigen-specific CD4+ T cells using viral peptide pools, then sequenced them. The culture ran for 10 to 11 days, and then CD4+ T cells were isolated. Every participant took two doses of the BNT162b2 or mRNA-1273 vaccine. Which antigens these TCRs recognize remains unknown. Measured with immunoSEQ multiplex PCR; TCRdb has only the in-frame clones, and not every one. The sample consists of around 25,000 clones, 83% of them appearing once. The source was CD4+ T cells from PBMCs cultured with HCoV-NL63 spike peptides, collected after COVID-19 vaccination. The receptors shown here come from a human donor who received a COVID-19 vaccine. Some clones in this sample may be carry-over from other donors' samples.

This rearrangement joins TRBV7-2 to TRBJ2-1, with 12 nucleotides matching TRBD2. The CDR3 runs to 16 residues. Trimming removed 5 bases from V and 4 bases from J; junction bases left unmatched: 6. Germline CDR1 reads SGHTA; CDR2 reads FQGNSA. This CDR3 reads CASSPLTSGGYNEQFF. Written as DNA, the CDR3 is TGTGCCAGCAGCCCGCTGACTAGCGGGGGTTACAATGAGCAGTTCTTC.

The chain links TRBV6-1 to TRBJ2-3, with D uncertain. V was trimmed by 1 base and J by 6 bases, leaving 8 bases between them. This CDR3 comprises 13 residues. Germline V gives CDR1 MNHNS, CDR2 SASEGT. CDR3 in amino acids: CASSEGMSDTQYF. The CDR3 DNA reads TGTGCCAGCAGTGAAGGGATGAGCGATACGCAGTATTTT.

This chain uses TRBV18 with TRBJ2-2; D gene unclear. V shed 2 bases and J shed 6 bases, with 16 bases lying between them. Germline CDR1 reads KGHSH; CDR2 reads LQKENI. CDR3 size: 16 residues. The CDR3 loop reads CASSPSMASSAGELFF. For the CDR3, the DNA is TGTGCCAGCTCACCATCTATGGCCTCGTCTGCCGGGGAGCTGTTTTTT.

This chain connects TRBV6-4 to TRBJ2-7; D ambiguous. The V gene's germline CDR1 is MRHNA and CDR2 SNTAGT. The CDR3 has 14 amino acids. Between the trimmed V and J ends, which lost 5 bases and 9 bases, there was a span of 20 bases. The CDR3 spells CASSWTFGLSGQYV. Written as DNA, the CDR3 is TGTGCCAGCAGTTGGACGTTTGGCTTATCGGGGCAGTACGTC.